Reported below is one T cell receptor beta chain. This entry comes from a study of cytomegalovirus exposure and HLA in healthy donors. Germline V gives CDR1 MGHRA, CDR2 YSYEKL. The CDR3 runs to 15 residues. V shed 4 bases and J 2 bases; nucleotides not matched to a gene: 7. Primers included in the PCR were 60 Vbeta and 13 Jbeta primers. Generated by immunoSEQ multiplex PCR, the TCRdb table keeps only in-frame clones and is missing some. The data hold tens of thousands of clones, with roughly 50% observed a single time. The clonotype comes from a human donor in good health. This chain uses TRBV4-1 with TRBJ2-7; 8 bases fit TRBD2. Sequenced input: PBMCs. The DNA of the CDR3 is TGCGCCAGCAGCCTCGGACTAGCTTACCCCTACGAGCAGTACTTC. It yields the protein CASSLGLAYPYEQYF.